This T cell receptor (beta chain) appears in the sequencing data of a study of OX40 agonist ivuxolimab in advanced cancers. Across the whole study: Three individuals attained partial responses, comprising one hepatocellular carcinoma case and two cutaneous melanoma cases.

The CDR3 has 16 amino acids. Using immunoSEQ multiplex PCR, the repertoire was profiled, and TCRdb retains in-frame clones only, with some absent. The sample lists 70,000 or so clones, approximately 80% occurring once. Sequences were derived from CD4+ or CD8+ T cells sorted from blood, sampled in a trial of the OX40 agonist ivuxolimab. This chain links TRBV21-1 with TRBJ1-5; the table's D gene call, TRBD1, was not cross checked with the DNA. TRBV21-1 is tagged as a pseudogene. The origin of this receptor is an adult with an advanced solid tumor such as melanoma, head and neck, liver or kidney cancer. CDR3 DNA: TGTGCCAGCAGCAAAGCGGACAGGGGGCCTAGTCAGCCCCAGCATTTT. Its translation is CASSKADRGPSQPQHF.